This T cell receptor beta chain was documented in a study of Ad26.COV2.S vaccination and SARS-CoV-2 variants. Study-wide background: Ad26.COV2.S shots went into the muscle once or twice, 56 days apart.

Assay: immunoSEQ multiplex PCR; the TCRdb copy retains only in-frame clones and omits some. In the table there are some 330,000 clones, roughly 90% of which are singletons. Treatment specified: 15 to 20 received Ad26.COV2.S at low or high dose, single or two shots; roughly 5 received placebo; per-sample allocation not given. Day 63 following the first vaccine or placebo injection was when the samples were taken. Germline V gives CDR1 SGHTS, CDR2 YDEGEE. V trimming: 5 bases; J trimming: 4 bases; junction bases outside the gene matches: 6. The length of the CDR3 is 15 residues. The source of this sequence is a person aged 18 to 59 who received the Ad26.COV2.S COVID-19 vaccine or a placebo. Sequenced here: peripheral blood, sampled in a trial of Ad26.COV2.S vaccine versus placebo. The genes are TRBV5-8 and TRBJ1-5; 10 bases fit TRBD1. The CDR3 bases are TGTGCCAGCAGTTCGCCGGGACAGGGGAATCAGCCCCAGCATTTT. Protein sequence: CASSSPGQGNQPQHF.